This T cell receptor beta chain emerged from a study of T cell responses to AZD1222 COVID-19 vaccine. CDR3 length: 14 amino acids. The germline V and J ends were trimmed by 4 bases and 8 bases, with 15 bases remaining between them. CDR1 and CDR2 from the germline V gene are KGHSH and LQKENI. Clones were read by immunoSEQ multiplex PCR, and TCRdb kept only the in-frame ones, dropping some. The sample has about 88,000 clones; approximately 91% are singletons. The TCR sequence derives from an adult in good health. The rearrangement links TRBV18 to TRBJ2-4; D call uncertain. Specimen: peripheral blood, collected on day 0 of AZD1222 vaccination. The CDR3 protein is CASSRSGQSDIQYF. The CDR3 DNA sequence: TGTGCCAGCTCACGCTCGGGCCAATCGGACATTCAGTACTTC.